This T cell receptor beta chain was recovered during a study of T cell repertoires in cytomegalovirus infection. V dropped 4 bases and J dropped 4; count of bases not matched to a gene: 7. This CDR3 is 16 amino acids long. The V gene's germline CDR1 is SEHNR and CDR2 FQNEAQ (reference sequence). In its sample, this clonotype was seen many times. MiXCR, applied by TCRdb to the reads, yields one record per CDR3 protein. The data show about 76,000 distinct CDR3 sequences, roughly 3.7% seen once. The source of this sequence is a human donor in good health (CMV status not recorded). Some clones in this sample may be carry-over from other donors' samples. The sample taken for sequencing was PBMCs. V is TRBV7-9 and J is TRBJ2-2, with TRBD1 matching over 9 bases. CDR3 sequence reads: CASSSGTGMFTGELFF. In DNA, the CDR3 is TGTGCCAGCAGCTCCGGGACAGGGATGTTCACCGGGGAGCTGTTTTTT.